One and the same sample provided the 11 T cell receptor beta chains below, sequenced in a study of metastatic and nonmetastatic thyroid tumors (dated by TCRdb to 2020 to 2022). No patient had received any treatment before thyroid surgery. Libraries were built with PCR. TCRdb lists the instrument as Illumina HiSeq 4000. The public reads were quality trimmed at Q25 with fastp and then assembled into clones with MiXCR by TCRdb, keeping productive beta chains. For this sample the table gives about 92,000 clones, of which approximately 15% were detected only once. Jointly, the top ten make up 3.6% of the sample. Specimen: blood. Source of these receptors: a female donor with papillary thyroid cancer or a benign thyroid nodule (not recorded which). Some clones in this sample may be carry-over from other donors' samples.

This clone has ten or more counts. V is TRBV30 and J is TRBJ2-7, with D possibly being TRBD1 or TRBD2 (5 bases each). V was cut by 4 bases and J by 2 bases, with 12 bases left in between. Germline CDR1 is GTSNPN and CDR2 is SVGIG (reference sequence). The CDR3 is made up of 13 amino acids. CDR3 nucleotide sequence: TGTGCCTGGAACCCAGCGGACACCTACGAGCAGTACTTC. Residues: CAWNPADTYEQYF.

This clone occurred many times. This chain uses TRBV4-1 with TRBJ1-6; possible D gene TRBD1, 5 bases. Germline V CDR1 and CDR2: MGHRA, YSYEKL. The CDR3 totals 18 residues. Trimming stripped 0 bases from V and 5 bases from J, with 17 bases between. CDR3 sequence (DNA): TGCGCCAGCAGCCAAGATACCCAGGGAGTAGCTAATAATTCACCCCTCCACTTT. It codes for CASSQDTQGVANNSPLHF.

This clone occurred many times. The V call is TRBV6-1, the J call TRBJ1-2; 8 bases are a match to TRBD1. Germline values: CDR1 MNHNS, CDR2 SASEGT. J lost 4 bases, V lost 4 bases, and 2 bases had no gene match. The CDR3 is 13 residues long. The CDR3 nucleotides are TGTGCCAGCAGTGCAGGACAGGGCTATGGCTACACCTTC. Its translation is CASSAGQGYGYTF.

This clone has ten or more counts. The rearrangement links TRBV29-1 to TRBJ1-6; D is undetermined. CDR1 is SQVTM and CDR2 is ANQGSEA in the germline V gene. The length of the CDR3 is 13 residues. V lost 5 bases and J lost 7, with 12 bases in between. The CDR3 DNA is TGCAGCGTTAAGGTCGGGCTGAATTCACCCCTCCACTTT. Protein: CSVKVGLNSPLHF.

This clone appeared many times. The chain has TRBV9 and TRBJ1-1; 7 nucleotides agree with TRBD1. From germline, CDR1 is SGDLS and CDR2 YYNGEE. There are 17 residues in the CDR3. J gave up 11 bases and V 3 bases, and 22 bases lay outside the gene matches. CDR3 amino acids: CASSALGLEGARGGAFF. The CDR3 DNA sequence: TGTGCCAGCAGCGCCCTCGGGTTGGAGGGGGCGCGGGGGGGGGCTTTCTTT.

This clone has more than one count but fewer than ten. A much larger clone is a single base away; this may be a read error. V is TRBV28 and J is TRBJ2-1, with D uncertain. Germline CDR1 and CDR2: MDHEN and SYDVKM. CDR3 length: 12 amino acids. Trimming cost V 8 bases and J 12 bases, with 17 bases left between them. The CDR3 is CASGYVCKGQFF. CDR3 nucleotides: TGTGCCAGCGGATACGTGTGTAAGGGGCAGTTCTTC.

With regard to this clone: At the DNA level, this CDR3 is encoded by other sequences in the same sample as well. V is TRBV9 and J is TRBJ2-5; D is possibly TRBD2 (6 bases). The CDR3 has 14 residues. Deletions cut 5 bases from V and 2 bases from J, with 13 bases between. Germline V lookup: CDR1 SGDLS, CDR2 YYNGEE. The CDR3 here is CASSVIGGQETQYF. The CDR3 region has the DNA TGTGCCAGCAGTGTCATTGGAGGGCAAGAGACCCAGTACTTC.

Ten or more counts support this clone. This rearrangement joins TRBV6-2 or TRBV6-3 to TRBJ1-1, with D perhaps matching TRBD1 (5 bases). V dropped 2 bases and J dropped 4 bases, with 8 bases sitting between them. Germline V gene sequence: CDR1 MNHEY, CDR2 SVGEGT. This CDR3 has 13 residues. The CDR3 bases are TGTGCCAGCAGTTACCTGGGGGGCACTGAAGCTTTCTTT. Translation: CASSYLGGTEAFF.

This clone occurred many times. The rearrangement uses TRBV2 and TRBJ1-6; TRBD1 might be the D (6 bases). CDR3 length: 13 amino acids. The V gene's germline CDR1 is SNHLY and CDR2 FYNNEI. Deletions cut 4 bases from V and 8 bases from J, with 9 bases between. CDR3 in amino acids: CASSASGDSPLHF. The CDR3 region has the DNA TGTGCCAGCAGTGCATCAGGGGATTCACCCCTCCACTTT.

This clone came up many times. The CDR3 region is CASSQALGLGTYEQYF. DNA for the CDR3: TGTGCCAGCAGCCAAGCCCTCGGACTGGGAACCTACGAGCAGTACTTC. The chain joins TRBV4-2 to TRBJ2-7; D might be TRBD2 (5 bases). The CDR3 totals 16 residues. The V gene's germline CDR1 is LGHNA and CDR2 YNFKEQ. The V end was cut by 1 base, the J end by 2 bases, with 15 bases between.

This clone was recorded many times. J is TRBJ2-5 and V is TRBV18, with D unclear. Germline loops: CDR1 KGHSH, CDR2 LQKENI. CDR3 length: 14 amino acids. V was pared by 6 bases and J by 3 bases, with 14 bases between. Here the CDR3 DNA reads TGTGCCAGCTCCTACACCGAGGAAAAAGAGACCCAGTACTTC. Its translation is CASSYTEEKETQYF.